This TCR beta chain was observed in a study of regulatory T cells in long-lasting Graves disease. With iRepertoire HTBI primers and Arm-PCR of CDR3 regions, TCR beta libraries were built. Under the authors' procedure: Gene usage covered 50 to 75 TRBV and 14 to 15 TRBJ segments. MiXCR was run by TCRdb on the multiplex PCR reads, yielding one entry per CDR3 protein. TCRdb, rather than the study authors, made the V and J calls. The table includes fewer than 600,000 distinct CDR3 sequences, 20% to 25% detected once. Note on this clonotype: Its antigen remains unidentified.

Time point in this sample: persistent/refractory GD, antithyroid drugs over 5 years with positive TRAb. Preparation of the TCR library used RNA extracted from PBMCs. The collection involved drawing nine milliliters of peripheral blood into EDTA tubes. Study results and caveats: Patients with persistent Graves' had lower TCR diversity than newly diagnosed patients. Patients with persistent disease shared over 2,500 public clonotypes, outpacing the approximately 920 shared by new patients.

The V end lost 4 bases, the J end lost 2 bases, and 8 bases lay between the germline ends. Germline V gene data show CDR1 as SNHLY and CDR2 as FYNNEI. The CDR3 contains 13 residues. The origin of this receptor is a female donor with Graves disease. The chain employs TRBV2 and TRBJ2-5; D is unclear. The specimen comprised peripheral blood mononuclear cells (PBMCs), sampled when the disease was refractory, from a patient treated with antithyroid drugs. The CDR3 loop is CASSGGIQETQYF. The CDR3, as DNA: TGTGCCAGCAGTGGGGGAATACAAGAGACCCAGTACTTC.